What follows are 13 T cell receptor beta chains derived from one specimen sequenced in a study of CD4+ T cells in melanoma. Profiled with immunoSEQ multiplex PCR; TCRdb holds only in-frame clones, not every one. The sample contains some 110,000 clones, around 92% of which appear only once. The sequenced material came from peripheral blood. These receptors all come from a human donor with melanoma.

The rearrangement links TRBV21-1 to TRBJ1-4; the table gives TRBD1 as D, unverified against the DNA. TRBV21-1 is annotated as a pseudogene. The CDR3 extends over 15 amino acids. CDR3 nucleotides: TGTGCCAGTCCTGATATGGGCAGGGTGGATGAAAAACTGTTTTTT. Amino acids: CASPDMGRVDEKLFF.

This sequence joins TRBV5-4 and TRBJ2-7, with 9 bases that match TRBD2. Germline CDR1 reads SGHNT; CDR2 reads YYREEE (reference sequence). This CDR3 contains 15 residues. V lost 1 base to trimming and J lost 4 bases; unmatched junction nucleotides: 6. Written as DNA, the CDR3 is TGTGCCAGCAGCTTGAGTAGCGGGAGTCAGTACGAGCAGTACTTC. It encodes CASSLSSGSQYEQYF.

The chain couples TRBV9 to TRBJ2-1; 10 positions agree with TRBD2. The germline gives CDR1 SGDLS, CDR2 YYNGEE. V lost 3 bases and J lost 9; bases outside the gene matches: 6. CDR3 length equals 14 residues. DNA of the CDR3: TGTGCCAGCAGCGCCCGGACTAGCGGTGGTGAGCAGTTCTTC. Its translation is CASSARTSGGEQFF.

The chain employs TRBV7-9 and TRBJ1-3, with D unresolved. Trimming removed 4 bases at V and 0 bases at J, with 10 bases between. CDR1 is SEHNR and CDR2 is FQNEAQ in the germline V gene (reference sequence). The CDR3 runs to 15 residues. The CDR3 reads CASSSNRDSGNTIYF. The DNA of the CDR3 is TGTGCCAGCAGCTCAAACCGGGACTCTGGAAACACCATATATTTT.

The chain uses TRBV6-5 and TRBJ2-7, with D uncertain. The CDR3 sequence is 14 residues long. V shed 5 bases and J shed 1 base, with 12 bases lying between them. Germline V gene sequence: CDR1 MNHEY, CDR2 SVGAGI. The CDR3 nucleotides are TGTGCCAGCAGTCGGCGATCAGCTTCCTACGAGCAGTACTTC. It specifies CASSRRSASYEQYF.

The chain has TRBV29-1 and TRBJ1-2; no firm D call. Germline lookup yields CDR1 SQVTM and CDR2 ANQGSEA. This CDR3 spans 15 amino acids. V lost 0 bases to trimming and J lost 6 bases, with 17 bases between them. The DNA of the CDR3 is TGCAGCGTTGAAGAGATTGGCGGCAGAGGCGATGGCTACACCTTC. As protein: CSVEEIGGRGDGYTF.

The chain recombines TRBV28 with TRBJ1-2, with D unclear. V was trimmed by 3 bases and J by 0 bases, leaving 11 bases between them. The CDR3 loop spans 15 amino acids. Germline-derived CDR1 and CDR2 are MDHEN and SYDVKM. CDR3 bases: TGTGCCAGCAGTTTTGGGTCAAAAGCTAACTATGGCTACACCTTC. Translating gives CASSFGSKANYGYTF.

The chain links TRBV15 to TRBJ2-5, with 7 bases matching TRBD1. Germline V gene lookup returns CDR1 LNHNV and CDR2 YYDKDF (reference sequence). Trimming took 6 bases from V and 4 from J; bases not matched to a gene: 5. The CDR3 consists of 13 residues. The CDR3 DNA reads TGTGCCACCAGAATTACAGGGGCAGAGACCCAGTACTTC. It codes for CATRITGAETQYF.

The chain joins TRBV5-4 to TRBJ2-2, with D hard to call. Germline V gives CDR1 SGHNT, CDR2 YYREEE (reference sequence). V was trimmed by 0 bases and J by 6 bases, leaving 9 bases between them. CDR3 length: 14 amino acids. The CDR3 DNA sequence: TGTGCCAGCAGCTTGGGCAGGCTCGCCGGGGAGCTGTTTTTT. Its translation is CASSLGRLAGELFF. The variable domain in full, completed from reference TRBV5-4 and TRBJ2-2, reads ETGVTQSPTHLIKTRGQQVTLRCSSQSGHNTVSWYQQALGQGPQFIFQYYREEENGRGNFPPRFSGLQFPNYSSELNVNALELDDSALYLCASSLGRLAGELFFGEGSRLTVL.

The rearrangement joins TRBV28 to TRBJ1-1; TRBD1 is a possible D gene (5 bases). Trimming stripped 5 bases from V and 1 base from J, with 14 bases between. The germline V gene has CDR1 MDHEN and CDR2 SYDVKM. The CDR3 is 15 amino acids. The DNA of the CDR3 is TGTGCCAGCAGTCCCAGGGAGGGTTGGAACACTGAAGCTTTCTTT. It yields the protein CASSPREGWNTEAFF. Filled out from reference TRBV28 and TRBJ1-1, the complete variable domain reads DVKVTQSSRYLVKRTGEKVFLECVQDMDHENMFWYRQDPGLGLRLIYFSYDVKMKEKGDIPEGYSVSREKKERFSLILESASTNQTSMYLCASSPREGWNTEAFFGQGTRLTVV.

CDR3 amino acids: CASSVLIGGSGNTIYF. In DNA form, the CDR3 reads TGTGCCAGTAGTGTCCTGATTGGGGGATCTGGAAACACCATATATTTT. The chain joins TRBV19 to TRBJ1-3; a possible D gene is TRBD1 (5 bases). Trimming shortened V by 5 bases and J by 1 base, and 15 bases separated the two germline ends. CDR3 length: 16 amino acids. CDR1 and CDR2 from the germline V gene are LNHDA and SQIVND (reference sequence).

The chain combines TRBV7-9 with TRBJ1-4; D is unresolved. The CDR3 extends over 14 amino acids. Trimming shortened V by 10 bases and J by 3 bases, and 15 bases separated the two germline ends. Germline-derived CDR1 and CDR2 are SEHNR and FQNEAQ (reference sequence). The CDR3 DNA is TGTGCCACCCCCGCGAGAGGAGCTAATGAAAAACTGTTTTTT. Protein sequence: CATPARGANEKLFF.

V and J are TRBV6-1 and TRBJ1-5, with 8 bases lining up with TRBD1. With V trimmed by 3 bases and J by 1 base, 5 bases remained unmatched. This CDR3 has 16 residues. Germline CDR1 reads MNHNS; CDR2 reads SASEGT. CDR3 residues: CASSETGENSNQPQHF. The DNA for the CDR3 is TGTGCCAGCAGTGAGACAGGGGAGAACAGCAATCAGCCCCAGCATTTT.